This T cell receptor (beta chain) was profiled in a study of T-cell reconstitution after alpha-beta-depleted transplantation in children. Unique molecular identifiers were incorporated when the TCRbeta library was constructed. TCRdb ran MiXCR on the PCR reads and lists one entry per CDR3 protein. The table records 29,000 or so distinct CDR3 sequences, about 6.3% of them present only once. At least ten counts were recorded for this clonotype. Germline CDR1 reads SGHTA; CDR2 reads FQGNSA. The CDR3 consists of 16 residues. The trim removed 0 bases at V and 6 bases at J, leaving 5 bases unmatched. The TCR was taken from a male patient younger than 18 who had a stem cell transplant for acute myeloid leukemia, so the T cells may come from the graft donor. The sequences come from PBMCs, mostly from graft donor cells, collected 180 days after TCRalphabeta/CD19-depleted stem cell transplant. This rearrangement joins TRBV7-2 to TRBJ2-7; 13 positions agree with TRBD2. The CDR3 sequence is CASSLALAGGPREQYF. The CDR3 nucleotides read TGTGCCAGCAGCTTAGCACTAGCGGGAGGGCCTCGCGAGCAGTACTTC.